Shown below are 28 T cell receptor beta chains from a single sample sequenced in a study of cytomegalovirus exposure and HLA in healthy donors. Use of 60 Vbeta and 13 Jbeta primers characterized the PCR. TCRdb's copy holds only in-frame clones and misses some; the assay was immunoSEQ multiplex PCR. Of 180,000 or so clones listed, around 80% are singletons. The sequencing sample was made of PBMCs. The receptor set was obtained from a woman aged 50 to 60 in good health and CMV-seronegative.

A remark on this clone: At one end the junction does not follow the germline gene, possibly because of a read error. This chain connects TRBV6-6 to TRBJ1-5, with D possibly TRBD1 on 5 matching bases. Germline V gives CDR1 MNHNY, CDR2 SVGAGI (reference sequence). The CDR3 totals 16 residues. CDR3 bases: TGTGCCAGCAGCTACTTACAGGACTATAGCAATCAGCCCCAGCATTTT. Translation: CASSYLQDYSNQPQHF.

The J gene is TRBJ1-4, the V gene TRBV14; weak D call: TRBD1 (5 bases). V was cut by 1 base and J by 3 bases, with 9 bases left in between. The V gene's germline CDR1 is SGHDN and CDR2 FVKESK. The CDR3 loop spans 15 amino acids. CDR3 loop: CASSQVTGANEKLFF. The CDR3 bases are TGTGCCAGCAGCCAAGTCACGGGGGCTAATGAAAAACTGTTTTTT.

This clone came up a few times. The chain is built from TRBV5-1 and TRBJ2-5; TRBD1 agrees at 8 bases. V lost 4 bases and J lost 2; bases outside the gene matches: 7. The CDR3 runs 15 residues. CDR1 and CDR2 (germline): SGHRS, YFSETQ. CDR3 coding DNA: TGCGCCAGCAGCCCGGGACAGGCAAAGCAAGAGACCCAGTACTTC. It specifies CASSPGQAKQETQYF. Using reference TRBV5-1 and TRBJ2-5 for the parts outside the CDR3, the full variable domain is KAGVTQTPRYLIKTRGQQVTLSCSPISGHRSVSWYQQTPGQGLQFLFEYFSETQRNKGNFPGRFSGRQFSNSRSEMNVSTLELGDSALYLCASSPGQAKQETQYFGPGTRLLVL.

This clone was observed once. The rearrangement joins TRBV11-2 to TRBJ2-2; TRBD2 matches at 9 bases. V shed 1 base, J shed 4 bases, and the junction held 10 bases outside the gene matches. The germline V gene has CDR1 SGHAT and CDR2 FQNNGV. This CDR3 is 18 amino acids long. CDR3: CASSLGPESGGPTGELFF. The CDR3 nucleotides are TGTGCCAGCAGCTTAGGGCCGGAGAGCGGGGGGCCCACCGGGGAGCTGTTTTTT. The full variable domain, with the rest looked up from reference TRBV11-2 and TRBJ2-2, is EAGVAQSPRYKIIEKRQSVAFWCNPISGHATLYWYQQILGQGPKLLIQFQNNGVVDDSQLPKDRFSAERLKGVDSTLKIQPAKLEDSAVYLCASSLGPESGGPTGELFFGEGSRLTVL.

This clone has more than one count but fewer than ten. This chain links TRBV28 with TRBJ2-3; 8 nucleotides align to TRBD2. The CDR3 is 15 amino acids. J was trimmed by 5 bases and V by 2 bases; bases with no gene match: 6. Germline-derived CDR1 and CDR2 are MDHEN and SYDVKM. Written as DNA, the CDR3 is TGTGCCAGCAGTTTAGGGACTAGTTCTGTAGATACGCAGTATTTT. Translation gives CASSLGTSSVDTQYF.

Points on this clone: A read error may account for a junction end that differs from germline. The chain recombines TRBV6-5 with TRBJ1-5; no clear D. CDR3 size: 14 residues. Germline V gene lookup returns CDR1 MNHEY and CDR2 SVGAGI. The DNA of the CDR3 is TGTGCCAGCAGTTTAACCCCTTACAATCAACCCCAGCATTTT. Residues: CASSLTPYNQPQHF.

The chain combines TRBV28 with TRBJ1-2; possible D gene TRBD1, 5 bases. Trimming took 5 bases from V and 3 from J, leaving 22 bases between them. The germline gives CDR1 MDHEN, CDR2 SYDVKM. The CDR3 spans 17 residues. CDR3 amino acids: CASSPSGGAPVHYGYTF. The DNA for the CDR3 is TGTGCCAGCAGTCCCTCCGGCGGGGCCCCCGTGCACTATGGCTACACCTTC.

The CDR3 sequence: CASSHSRGPNTEAFF. Here the CDR3 DNA reads TGTGCCAGCAGCCACTCCAGGGGGCCGAACACTGAAGCTTTCTTT. The J gene is TRBJ1-1, the V gene TRBV28; 8 bases are a match to TRBD1. V was pared by 6 bases and J by 1 base, with 7 bases of the junction left unmatched. This CDR3 contains 15 residues. CDR1 and CDR2 (germline): MDHEN, SYDVKM.

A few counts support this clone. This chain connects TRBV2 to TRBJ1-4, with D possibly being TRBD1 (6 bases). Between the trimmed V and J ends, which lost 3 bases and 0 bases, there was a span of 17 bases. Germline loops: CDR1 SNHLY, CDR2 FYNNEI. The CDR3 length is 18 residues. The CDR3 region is CASSDPQGESPTNEKLFF. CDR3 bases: TGTGCCAGCAGTGACCCACAGGGCGAGAGTCCAACTAATGAAAAACTGTTTTTT.

As DNA, the CDR3 is TGTGCCAGCAGCCCCGGACAGAATAATGAAAAACTGTTTTTT. Translation gives CASSPGQNNEKLFF. The V call is TRBV9, the J call TRBJ1-4; D might be TRBD1 (6 bases). V dropped 4 bases and J dropped 4 bases, with 11 bases sitting between them. Germline V gene sequence: CDR1 SGDLS, CDR2 YYNGEE. The CDR3 contains 14 residues.

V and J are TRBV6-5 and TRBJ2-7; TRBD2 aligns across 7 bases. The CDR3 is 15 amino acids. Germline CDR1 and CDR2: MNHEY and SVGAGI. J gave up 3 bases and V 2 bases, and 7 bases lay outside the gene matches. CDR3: CASSYTGLSFYEQYF. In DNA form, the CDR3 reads TGTGCCAGCAGTTACACGGGACTATCCTTCTACGAGCAGTACTTC.

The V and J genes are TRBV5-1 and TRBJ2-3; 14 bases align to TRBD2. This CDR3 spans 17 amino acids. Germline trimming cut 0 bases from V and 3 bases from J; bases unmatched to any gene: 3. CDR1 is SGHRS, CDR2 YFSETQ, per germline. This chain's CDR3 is CASSLAGTSGRTDTQYF. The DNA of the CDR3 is TGCGCCAGCAGCTTGGCCGGGACTAGCGGGAGAACAGATACGCAGTATTTT. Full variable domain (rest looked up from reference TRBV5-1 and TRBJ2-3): KAGVTQTPRYLIKTRGQQVTLSCSPISGHRSVSWYQQTPGQGLQFLFEYFSETQRNKGNFPGRFSGRQFSNSRSEMNVSTLELGDSALYLCASSLAGTSGRTDTQYFGPGTRLTVL.

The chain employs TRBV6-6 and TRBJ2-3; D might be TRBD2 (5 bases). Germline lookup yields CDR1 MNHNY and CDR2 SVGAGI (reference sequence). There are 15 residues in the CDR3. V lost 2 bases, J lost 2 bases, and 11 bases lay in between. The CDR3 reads CASSYGAATTDTQYF. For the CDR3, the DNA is TGTGCCAGCAGTTACGGAGCGGCCACCACAGATACGCAGTATTTT.

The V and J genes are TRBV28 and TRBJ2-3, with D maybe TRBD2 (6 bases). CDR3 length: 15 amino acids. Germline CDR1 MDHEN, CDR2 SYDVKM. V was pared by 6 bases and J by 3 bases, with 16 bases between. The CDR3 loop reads CASSPPGGMTDTQYF. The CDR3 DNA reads TGTGCCAGCAGCCCCCCCGGCGGGATGACAGATACGCAGTATTTT.

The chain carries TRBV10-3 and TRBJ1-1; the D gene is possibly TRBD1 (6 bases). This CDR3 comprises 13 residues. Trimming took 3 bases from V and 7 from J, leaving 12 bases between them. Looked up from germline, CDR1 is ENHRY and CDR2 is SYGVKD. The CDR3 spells CAISEGGGVEAFF. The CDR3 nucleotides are TGTGCCATCAGTGAAGGGGGAGGGGTTGAAGCTTTCTTT.

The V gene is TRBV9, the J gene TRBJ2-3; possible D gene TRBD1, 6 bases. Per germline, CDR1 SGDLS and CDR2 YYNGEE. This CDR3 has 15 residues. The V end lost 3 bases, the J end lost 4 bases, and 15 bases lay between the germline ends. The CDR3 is CASSEGPNRADTQYF. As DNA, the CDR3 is TGTGCCAGCAGCGAGGGACCAAACAGGGCAGATACGCAGTATTTT.

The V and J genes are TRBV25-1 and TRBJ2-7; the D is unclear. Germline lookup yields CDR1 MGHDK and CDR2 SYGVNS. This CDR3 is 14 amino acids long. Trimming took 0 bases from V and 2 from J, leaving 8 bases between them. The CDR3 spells CASSEYNTPYEQYF. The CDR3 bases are TGTGCCAGCAGTGAATACAACACCCCCTACGAGCAGTACTTC.

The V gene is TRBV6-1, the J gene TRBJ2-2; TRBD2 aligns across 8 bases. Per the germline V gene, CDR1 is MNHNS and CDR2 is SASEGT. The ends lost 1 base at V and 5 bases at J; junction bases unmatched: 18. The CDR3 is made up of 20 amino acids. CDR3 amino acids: CASSEDTPILAVGRTGELFF. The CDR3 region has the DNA TGTGCCAGCAGTGAAGACACACCCATACTAGCGGTTGGGAGAACCGGGGAGCTGTTTTTT.

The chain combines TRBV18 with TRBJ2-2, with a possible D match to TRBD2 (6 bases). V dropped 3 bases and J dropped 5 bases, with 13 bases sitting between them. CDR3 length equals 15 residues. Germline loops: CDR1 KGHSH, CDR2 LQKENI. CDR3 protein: CASSPTLSGTGELFF. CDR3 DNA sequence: TGTGCCAGCTCACCCACGTTGAGCGGGACCGGGGAGCTGTTTTTT.

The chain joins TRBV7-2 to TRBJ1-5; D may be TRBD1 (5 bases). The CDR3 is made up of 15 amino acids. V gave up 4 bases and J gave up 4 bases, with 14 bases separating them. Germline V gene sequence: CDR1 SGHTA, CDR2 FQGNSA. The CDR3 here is CASSSEPGGNQPQHF. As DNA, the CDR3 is TGTGCCAGCAGCTCCGAGCCGGGGGGGAATCAGCCCCAGCATTTT. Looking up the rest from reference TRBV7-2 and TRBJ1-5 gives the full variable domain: GAGVSQSPSNKVTEKGKDVELRCDPISGHTALYWYRQSLGQGLEFLIYFQGNSAPDKSGLPSDRFSAERTGGSVSTLTIQRTQQEDSAVYLCASSSEPGGNQPQHFGDGTRLSIL.

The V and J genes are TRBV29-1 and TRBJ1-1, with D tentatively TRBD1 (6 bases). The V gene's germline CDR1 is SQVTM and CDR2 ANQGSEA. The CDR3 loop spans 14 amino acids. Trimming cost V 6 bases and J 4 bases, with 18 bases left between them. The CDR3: CSVPGGVGATEAFF. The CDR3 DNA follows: TGCAGCGTCCCCGGGGGGGTGGGGGCCACTGAAGCTTTCTTT.

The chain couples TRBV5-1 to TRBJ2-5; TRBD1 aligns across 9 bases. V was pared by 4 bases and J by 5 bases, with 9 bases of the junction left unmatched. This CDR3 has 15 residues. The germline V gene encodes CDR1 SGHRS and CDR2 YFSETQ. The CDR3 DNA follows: TGCGCCAGCAGCACCGCGGACAGGGGAGGTGAGACCCAGTACTTC. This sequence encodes CASSTADRGGETQYF.

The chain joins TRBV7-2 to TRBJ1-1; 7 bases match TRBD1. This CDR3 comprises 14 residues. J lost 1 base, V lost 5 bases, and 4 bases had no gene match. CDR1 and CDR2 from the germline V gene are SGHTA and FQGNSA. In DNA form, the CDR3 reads TGTGCCAGCAGCACCCGACAGGGGAACACTGAAGCTTTCTTT. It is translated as CASSTRQGNTEAFF.

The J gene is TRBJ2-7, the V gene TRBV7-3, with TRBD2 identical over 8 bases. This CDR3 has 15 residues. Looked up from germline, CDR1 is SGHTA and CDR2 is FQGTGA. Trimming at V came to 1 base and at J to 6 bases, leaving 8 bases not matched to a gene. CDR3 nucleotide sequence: TGTGCCAGCAGCTTAAGGGCCAGCGGGAGCTCCGAGCAGTACTTC. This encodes CASSLRASGSSEQYF.

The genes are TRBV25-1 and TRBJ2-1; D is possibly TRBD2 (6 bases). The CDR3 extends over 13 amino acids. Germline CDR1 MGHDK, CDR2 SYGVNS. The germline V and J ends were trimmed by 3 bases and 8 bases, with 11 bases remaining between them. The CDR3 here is CASSEGRGDEQFF. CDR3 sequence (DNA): TGTGCCAGCAGTGAGGGACGCGGGGATGAGCAGTTCTTC. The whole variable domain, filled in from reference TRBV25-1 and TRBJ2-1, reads EADIYQTPRYLVIGTGKKITLECSQTMGHDKMYWYQQDPGMELHLIHYSYGVNSTEKGDLSSESTVSRIRTEHFPLTLESARPSHTSQYLCASSEGRGDEQFFGPGTRLTVL.

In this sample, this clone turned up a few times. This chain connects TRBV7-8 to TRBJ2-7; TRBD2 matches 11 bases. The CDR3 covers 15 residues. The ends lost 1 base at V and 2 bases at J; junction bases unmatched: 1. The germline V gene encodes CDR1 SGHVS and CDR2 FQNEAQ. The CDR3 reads CASSLGTSGPYEQYF. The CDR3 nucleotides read TGTGCCAGCAGCTTAGGGACTAGCGGGCCCTACGAGCAGTACTTC.

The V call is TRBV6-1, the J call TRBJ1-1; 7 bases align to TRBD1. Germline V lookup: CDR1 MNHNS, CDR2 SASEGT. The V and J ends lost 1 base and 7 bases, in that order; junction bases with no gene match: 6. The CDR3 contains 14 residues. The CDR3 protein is CASSEERGRYEAFF. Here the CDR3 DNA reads TGTGCCAGCAGTGAAGAAAGGGGGCGCTATGAAGCTTTCTTT.

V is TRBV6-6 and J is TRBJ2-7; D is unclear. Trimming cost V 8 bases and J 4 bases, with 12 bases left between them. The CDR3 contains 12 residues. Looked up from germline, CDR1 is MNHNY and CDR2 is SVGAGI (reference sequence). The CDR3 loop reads CASSTGGYEQYF. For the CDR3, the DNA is TGTGCCAGCTCAACGGGTGGGTACGAGCAGTACTTC.